The source of this TCR beta chain is a study of control samples from healthy donors and cancer patients. J was trimmed by 12 bases and V by 6 bases; bases with no gene match: 3. Looked up from germline, CDR1 is SNHLY and CDR2 is FYNNEI. There are 11 residues in the CDR3. TCRdb keeps only in-frame clones here, not all; method: immunoSEQ multiplex PCR. The sample holds fewer than 100,000 clones, more than 70% seen once. Sample: blood. V usage is TRBV2 and J usage is TRBJ2-3; 10 nucleotides line up with TRBD2. The clonotype was recovered from a woman aged 45-59 years in good health. DNA of the CDR3: TGTGCCAGCAGGGGACTAGCGACTCAGTATTTT. Protein product: CASRGLATQYF.